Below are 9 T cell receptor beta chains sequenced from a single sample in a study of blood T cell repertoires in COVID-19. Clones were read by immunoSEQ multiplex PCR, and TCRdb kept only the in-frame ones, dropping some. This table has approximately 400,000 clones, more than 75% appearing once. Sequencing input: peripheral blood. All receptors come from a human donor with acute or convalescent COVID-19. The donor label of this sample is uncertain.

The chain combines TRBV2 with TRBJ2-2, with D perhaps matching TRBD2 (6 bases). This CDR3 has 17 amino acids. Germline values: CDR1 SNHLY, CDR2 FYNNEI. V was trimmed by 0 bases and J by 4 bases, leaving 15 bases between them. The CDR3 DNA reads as TGTGCCAGCAGTGAAGCCGGGGGACTCATTCCCACCGGGGAGCTGTTTTTT. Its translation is CASSEAGGLIPTGELFF.

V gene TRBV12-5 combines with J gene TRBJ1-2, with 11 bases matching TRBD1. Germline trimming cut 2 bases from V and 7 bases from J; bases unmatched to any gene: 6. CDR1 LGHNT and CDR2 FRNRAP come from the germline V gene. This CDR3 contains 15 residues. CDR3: CASGLWDRGFSGYTF. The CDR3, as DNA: TGTGCTAGTGGTTTGTGGGACAGGGGGTTTAGTGGCTACACCTTC.

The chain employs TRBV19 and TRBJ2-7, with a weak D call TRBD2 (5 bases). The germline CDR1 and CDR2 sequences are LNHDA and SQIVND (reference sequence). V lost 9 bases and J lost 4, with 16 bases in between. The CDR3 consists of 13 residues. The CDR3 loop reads CASSDSSGYEQYF. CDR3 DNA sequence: TGTGCCAGCAGCGATAGCAGCGGTTACGAGCAGTACTTC. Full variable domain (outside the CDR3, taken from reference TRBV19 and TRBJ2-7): DGGITQSPKYLFRKEGQNVTLSCEQNLNHDAMYWYRQDPGQGLRLIYYSQIVNDFQKGDIAEGYSVSREKKESFPLTVTSAQKNPTAFYLCASSDSSGYEQYFGPGTRLTVT.

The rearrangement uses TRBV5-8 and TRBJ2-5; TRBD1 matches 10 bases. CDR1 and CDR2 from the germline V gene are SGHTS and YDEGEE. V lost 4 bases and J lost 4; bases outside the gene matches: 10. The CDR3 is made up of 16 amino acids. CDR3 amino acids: CASSTRTGGSGETQYF. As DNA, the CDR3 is TGTGCCAGCAGCACACGGACAGGGGGTTCCGGAGAGACCCAGTACTTC.

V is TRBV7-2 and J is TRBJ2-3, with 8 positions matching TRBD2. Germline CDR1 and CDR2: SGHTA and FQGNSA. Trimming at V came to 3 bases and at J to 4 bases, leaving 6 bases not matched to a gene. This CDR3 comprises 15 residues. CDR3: CASSFSGVAADTQYF. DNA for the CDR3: TGTGCCAGCAGCTTTAGCGGGGTGGCAGCAGATACGCAGTATTTT. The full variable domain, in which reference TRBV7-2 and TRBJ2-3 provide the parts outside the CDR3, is GAGVSQSPSNKVTEKGKDVELRCDPISGHTALYWYRQSLGQGLEFLIYFQGNSAPDKSGLPSDRFSAERTGGSVSTLTIQRTQQEDSAVYLCASSFSGVAADTQYFGPGTRLTVL.

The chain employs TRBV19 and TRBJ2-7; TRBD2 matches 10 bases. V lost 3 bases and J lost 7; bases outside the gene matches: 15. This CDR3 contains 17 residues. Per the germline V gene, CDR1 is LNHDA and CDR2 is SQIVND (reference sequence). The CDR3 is CASSIMASGRSRVEQYF. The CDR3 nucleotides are TGTGCCAGTAGTATTATGGCTAGCGGGAGATCACGCGTTGAGCAGTACTTC.

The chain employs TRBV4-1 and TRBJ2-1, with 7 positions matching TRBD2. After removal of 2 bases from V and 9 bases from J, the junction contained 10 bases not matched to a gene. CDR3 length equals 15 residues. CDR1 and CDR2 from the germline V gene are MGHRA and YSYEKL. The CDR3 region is CASSQSGAERVEQFF. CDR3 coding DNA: TGCGCCAGCAGCCAAAGCGGGGCGGAGAGGGTTGAGCAGTTCTTC.

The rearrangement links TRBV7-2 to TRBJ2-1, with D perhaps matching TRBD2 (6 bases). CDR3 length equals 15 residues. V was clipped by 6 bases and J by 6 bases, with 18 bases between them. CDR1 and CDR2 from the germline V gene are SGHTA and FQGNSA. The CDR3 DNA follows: TGTGCCAGCAGGGAGCGGGCCGGGCGTATCAATGAGCAGTTCTTC. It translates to CASRERAGRINEQFF.

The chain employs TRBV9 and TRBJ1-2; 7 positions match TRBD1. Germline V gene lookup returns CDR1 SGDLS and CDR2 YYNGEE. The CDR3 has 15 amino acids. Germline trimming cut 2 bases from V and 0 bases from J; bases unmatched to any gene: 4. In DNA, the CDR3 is TGTGCCAGCAGCGTCCGGGACAGCGCTAACTATGGCTACACCTTC. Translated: CASSVRDSANYGYTF. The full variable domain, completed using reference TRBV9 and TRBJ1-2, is DSGVTQTPKHLITATGQRVTLRCSPRSGDLSVYWYQQSLDQGLQFLIQYYNGEERAKGNILERFSAQQFPDLHSELNLSSLELGDSALYFCASSVRDSANYGYTFGSGTRLTVV.